The T cell receptor beta chain described here comes from a study of early T cells in non-severe SARS-CoV-2 infection. Attached unique molecular identifiers marked individual cDNA molecules. TCRdb used MiXCR to reprocess the 5' RACE reads, holding one entry per CDR3 protein. The table includes about 25,000 distinct CDR3 sequences, roughly 6% detected once. This clonotype showed up just a few times. This CDR3 is built from 13 residues. Germline V gene data show CDR1 as SGHVS and CDR2 as FNYEAQ. Deletions cut 5 bases from V and 12 bases from J, with 16 bases between. The rearrangement uses TRBV7-6 and TRBJ2-2; D perhaps matches TRBD1 (6 bases). The source of this sequence is an adult who was a healthcare worker with PCR-confirmed SARS-CoV-2 infection or an uninfected control (not recorded which). Sequencing was carried out using whole blood. The CDR3 here is CASSQMGQGKLFF. The DNA for the CDR3 is TGTGCCAGCAGCCAAATGGGCCAGGGGAAGCTGTTTTTT. The full variable domain, completed using reference TRBV7-6 and TRBJ2-2, is GAGVSQSPRYKVTKRGQDVALRCDPISGHVSLYWYRQALGQGPEFLTYFNYEAQQDKSGLPNDRFSAERPEGSISTLTIQRTEQRDSAMYRCASSQMGQGKLFFGEGSRLTVL.